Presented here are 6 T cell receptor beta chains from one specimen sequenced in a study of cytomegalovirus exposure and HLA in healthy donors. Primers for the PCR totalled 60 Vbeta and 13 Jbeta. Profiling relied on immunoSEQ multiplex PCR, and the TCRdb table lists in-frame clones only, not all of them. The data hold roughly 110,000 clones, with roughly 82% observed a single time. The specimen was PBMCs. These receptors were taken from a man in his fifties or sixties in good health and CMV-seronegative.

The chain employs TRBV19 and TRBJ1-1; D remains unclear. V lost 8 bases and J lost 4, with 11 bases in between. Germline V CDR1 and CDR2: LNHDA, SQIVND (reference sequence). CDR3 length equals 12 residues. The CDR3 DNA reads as TGTGCCAGTCGAGGGTTCAGCACTGAAGCTTTCTTT. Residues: CASRGFSTEAFF.

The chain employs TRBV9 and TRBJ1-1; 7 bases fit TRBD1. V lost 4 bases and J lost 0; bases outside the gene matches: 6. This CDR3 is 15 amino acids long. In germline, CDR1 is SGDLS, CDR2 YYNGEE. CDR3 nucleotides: TGTGCCAGCAGCCCACAGGGGAGCTTGAACACTGAAGCTTTCTTT. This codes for CASSPQGSLNTEAFF.

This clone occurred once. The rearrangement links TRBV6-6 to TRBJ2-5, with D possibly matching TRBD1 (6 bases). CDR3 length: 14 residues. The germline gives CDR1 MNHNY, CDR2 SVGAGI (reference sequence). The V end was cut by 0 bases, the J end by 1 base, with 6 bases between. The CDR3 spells CASSYSTGQETQYF. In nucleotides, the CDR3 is TGTGCCAGCAGTTACTCGACAGGCCAAGAGACCCAGTACTTC.

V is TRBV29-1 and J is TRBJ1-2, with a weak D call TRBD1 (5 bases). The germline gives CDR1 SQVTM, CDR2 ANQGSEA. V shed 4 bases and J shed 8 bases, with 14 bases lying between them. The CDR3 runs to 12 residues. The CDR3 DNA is TGCAGCGTTGGTGGGGGGAGCGAAGGCTACACCTTC. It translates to CSVGGGSEGYTF.

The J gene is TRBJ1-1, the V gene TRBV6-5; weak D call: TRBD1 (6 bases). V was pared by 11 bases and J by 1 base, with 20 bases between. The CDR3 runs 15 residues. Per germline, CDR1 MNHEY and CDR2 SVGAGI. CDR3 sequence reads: CAGLGGGAANTEAFF. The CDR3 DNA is TGTGCCGGACTTGGTGGGGGGGCGGCGAACACTGAAGCTTTCTTT.

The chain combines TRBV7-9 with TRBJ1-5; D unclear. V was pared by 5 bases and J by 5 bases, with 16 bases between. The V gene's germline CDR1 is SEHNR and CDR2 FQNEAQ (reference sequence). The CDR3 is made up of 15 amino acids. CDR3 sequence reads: CASSPADLTHQPQHF. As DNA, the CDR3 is TGTGCCAGCAGCCCAGCCGATTTGACTCATCAGCCCCAGCATTTT.